This T cell receptor beta chain emerged from a study of T cell responses to AZD1222 COVID-19 vaccine. For this clone: Its specificity is unknown.

TCRdb's copy holds only in-frame clones and misses some; the assay was immunoSEQ multiplex PCR. In the table there are roughly 140,000 clones, 90% of which are singletons. Analysis merged second doses at about 4 or about 12 weeks. CDR1 is SGHKS, CDR2 YYEKEE, per germline (reference sequence). The trim removed 2 bases at V and 2 bases at J, leaving 5 bases unmatched. The CDR3 is 15 amino acids. General study findings and limits: Spike-specific TCR breadth rose after two AZD1222 doses, and depth rose as well.

The sequence was obtained from an adult who received the AZD1222 COVID-19 vaccine. The chain couples TRBV5-5 to TRBJ2-7, with 9 bases identical to TRBD1. Sequences were derived from peripheral blood, sampled 28 days after the second AZD1222 dose. CDR3 DNA sequence: TGTGCCAGCAGCTTAAACCGGGACAGGGCCTACGAGCAGTACTTC. Protein product: CASSLNRDRAYEQYF.